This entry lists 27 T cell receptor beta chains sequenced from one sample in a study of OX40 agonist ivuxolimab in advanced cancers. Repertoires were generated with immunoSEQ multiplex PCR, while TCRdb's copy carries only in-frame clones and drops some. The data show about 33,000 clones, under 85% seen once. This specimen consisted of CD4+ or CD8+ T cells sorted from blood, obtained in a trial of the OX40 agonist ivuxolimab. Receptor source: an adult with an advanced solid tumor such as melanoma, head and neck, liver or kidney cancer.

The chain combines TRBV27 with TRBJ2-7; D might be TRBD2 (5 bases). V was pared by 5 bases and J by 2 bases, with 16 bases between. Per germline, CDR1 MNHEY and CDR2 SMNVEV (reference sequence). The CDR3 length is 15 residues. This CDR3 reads CASSPLIASTYEQYF. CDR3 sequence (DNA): TGTGCCAGCAGTCCCCTCATAGCGTCTACCTACGAGCAGTACTTC.

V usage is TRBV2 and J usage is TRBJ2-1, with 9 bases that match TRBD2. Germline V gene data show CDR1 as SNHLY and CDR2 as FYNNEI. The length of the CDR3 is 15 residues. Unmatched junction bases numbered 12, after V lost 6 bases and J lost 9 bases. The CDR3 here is CASSGRLAGKVEQFF. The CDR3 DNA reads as TGTGCCAGCAGCGGGCGGCTAGCGGGGAAGGTTGAGCAGTTCTTC.

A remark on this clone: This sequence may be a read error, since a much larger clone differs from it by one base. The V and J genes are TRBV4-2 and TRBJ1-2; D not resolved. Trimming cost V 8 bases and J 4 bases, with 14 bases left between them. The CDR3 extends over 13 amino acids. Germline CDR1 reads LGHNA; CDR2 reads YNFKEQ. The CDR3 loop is CASGFPSSYGYTF. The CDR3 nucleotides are TGTGCCAGCGGCTTCCCCAGCAGCTATGGCTACACCTTC.

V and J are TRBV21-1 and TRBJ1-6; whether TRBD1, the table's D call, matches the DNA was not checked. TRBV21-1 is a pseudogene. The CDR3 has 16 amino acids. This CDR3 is CASSNKRRDSGSPLHF. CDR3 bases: TGTGCCAGCAGCAATAAACGGCGTGACAGTGGATCACCCCTCCACTTT.

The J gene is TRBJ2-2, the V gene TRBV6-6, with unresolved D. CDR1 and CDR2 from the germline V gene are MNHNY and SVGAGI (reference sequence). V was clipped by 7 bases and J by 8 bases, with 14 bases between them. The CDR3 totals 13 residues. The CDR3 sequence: CASKYQRGGELFF. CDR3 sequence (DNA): TGTGCCAGCAAATACCAGCGAGGAGGGGAGCTGTTTTTT.

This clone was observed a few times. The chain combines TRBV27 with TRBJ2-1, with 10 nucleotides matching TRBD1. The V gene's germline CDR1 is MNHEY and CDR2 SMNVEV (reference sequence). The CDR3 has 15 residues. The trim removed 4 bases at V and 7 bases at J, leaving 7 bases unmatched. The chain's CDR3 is CASSYKGQGLNEQFF. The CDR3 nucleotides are TGTGCCAGCAGTTATAAGGGACAGGGGTTGAATGAGCAGTTCTTC.

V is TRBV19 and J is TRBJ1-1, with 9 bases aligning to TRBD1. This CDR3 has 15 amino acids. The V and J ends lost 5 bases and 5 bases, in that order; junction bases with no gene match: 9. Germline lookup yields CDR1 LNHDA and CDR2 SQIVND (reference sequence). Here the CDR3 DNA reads TGTGCCAGTAGTTCGACAGGGGGACGGTTGACTGAAGCTTTCTTT. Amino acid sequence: CASSSTGGRLTEAFF.

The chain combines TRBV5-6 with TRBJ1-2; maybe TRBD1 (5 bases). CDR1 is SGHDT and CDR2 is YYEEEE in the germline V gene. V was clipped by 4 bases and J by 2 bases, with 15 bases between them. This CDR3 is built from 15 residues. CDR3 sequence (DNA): TGTGCCAGCAGCCAGAACTTGGGACGGAACTATGGCTACACCTTC. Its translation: CASSQNLGRNYGYTF.

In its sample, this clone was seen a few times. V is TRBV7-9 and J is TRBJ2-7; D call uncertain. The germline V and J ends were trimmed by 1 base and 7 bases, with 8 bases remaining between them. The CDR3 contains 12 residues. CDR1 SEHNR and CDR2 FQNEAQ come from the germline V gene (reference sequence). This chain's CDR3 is CASSLGPGEQYV. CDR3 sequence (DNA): TGTGCCAGCAGCTTAGGGCCCGGGGAGCAGTACGTC.

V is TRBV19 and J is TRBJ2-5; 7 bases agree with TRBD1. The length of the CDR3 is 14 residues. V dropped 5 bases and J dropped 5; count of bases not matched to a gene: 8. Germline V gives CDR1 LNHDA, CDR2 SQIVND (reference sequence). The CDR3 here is CASSPDRVRETQYF. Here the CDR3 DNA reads TGTGCCAGTAGTCCCGACAGGGTTCGGGAGACCCAGTACTTC.

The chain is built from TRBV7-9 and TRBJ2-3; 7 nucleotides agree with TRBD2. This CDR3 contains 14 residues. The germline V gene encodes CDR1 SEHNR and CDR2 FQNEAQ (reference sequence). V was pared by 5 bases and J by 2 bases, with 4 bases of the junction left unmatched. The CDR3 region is CASSAGLVTDTQYF. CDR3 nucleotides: TGTGCCAGCAGCGCTGGACTAGTCACAGATACGCAGTATTTT.

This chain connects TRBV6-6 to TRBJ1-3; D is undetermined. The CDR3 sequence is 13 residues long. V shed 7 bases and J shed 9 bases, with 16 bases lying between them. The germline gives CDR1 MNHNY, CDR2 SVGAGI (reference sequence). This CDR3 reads CASTGPLARTIYF. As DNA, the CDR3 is TGTGCCAGCACCGGGCCACTCGCCCGCACCATATATTTT.

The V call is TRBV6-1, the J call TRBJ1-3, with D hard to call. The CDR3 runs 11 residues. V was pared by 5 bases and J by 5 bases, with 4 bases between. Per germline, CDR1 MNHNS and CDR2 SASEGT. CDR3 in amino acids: CASSYRNTIYF. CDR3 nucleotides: TGTGCCAGCAGTTATCGAAACACCATATATTTT.

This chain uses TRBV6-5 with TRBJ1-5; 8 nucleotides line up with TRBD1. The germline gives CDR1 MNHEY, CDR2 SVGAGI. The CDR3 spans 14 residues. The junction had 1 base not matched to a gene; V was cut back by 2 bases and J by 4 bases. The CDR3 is CASSYDRGNQPQHF. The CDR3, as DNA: TGTGCCAGCAGTTACGACAGGGGTAATCAGCCCCAGCATTTT.

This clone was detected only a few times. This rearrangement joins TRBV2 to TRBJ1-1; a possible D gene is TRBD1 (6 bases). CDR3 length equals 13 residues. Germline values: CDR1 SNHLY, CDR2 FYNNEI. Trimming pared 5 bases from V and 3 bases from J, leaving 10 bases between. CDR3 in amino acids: CASSKQGDTEAFF. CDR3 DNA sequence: TGTGCCAGCAGTAAACAGGGAGACACTGAAGCTTTCTTT.

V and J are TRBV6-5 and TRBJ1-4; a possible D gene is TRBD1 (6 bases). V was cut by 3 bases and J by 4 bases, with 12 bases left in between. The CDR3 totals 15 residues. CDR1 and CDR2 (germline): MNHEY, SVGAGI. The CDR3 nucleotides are TGTGCCAGCAGTTATTCGGGACACTTTAATGAAAAACTGTTTTTT. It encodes CASSYSGHFNEKLFF.

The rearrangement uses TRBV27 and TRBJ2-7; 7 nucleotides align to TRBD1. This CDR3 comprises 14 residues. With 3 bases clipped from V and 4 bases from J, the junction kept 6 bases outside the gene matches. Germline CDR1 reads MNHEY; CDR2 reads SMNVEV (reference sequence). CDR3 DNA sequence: TGTGCCAGCAGTTTCGCCCCGACAGGGTACGAGCAGTACTTC. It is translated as CASSFAPTGYEQYF.

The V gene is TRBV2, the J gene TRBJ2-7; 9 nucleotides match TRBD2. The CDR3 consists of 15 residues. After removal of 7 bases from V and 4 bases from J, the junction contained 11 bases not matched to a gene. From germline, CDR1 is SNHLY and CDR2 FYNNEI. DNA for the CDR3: TGTGCCAGCACCGGGGGGCTAGCGGGGACATACGAGCAGTACTTC. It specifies CASTGGLAGTYEQYF.

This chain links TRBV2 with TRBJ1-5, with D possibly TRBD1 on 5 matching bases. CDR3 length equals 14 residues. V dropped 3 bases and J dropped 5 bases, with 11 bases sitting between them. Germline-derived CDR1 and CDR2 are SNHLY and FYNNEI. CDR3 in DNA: TGTGCCAGCAGTGAGGGGACGAGGGATCAGCCCCAGCATTTT. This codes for CASSEGTRDQPQHF. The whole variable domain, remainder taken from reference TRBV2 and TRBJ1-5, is EPEVTQTPSHQVTQMGQEVILRCVPISNHLYFYWYRQILGQKVEFLVSFYNNEISEKSEIFDDQFSVERPDGSNFTLKIRSTKLEDSAMYFCASSEGTRDQPQHFGDGTRLSIL.

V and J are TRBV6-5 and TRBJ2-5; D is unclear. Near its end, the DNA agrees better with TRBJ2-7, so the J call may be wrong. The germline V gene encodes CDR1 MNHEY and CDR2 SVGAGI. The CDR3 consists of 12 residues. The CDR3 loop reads CASSPQTAEQYF. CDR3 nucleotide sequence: TGTGCCAGCAGCCCGCAGACGGCCGAGCAGTACTTC.

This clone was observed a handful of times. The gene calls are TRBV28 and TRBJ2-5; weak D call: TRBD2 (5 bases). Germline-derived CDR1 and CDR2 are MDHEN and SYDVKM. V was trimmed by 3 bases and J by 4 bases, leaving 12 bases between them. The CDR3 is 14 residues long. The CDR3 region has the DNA TGTGCCAGCAGTTTGGCGGGTTCGATAGAGACCCAGTACTTC. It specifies CASSLAGSIETQYF.

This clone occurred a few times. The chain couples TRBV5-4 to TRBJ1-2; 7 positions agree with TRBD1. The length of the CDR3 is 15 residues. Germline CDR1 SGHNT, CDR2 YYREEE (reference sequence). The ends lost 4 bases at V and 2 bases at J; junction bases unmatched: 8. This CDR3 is CASSNPTGKNYGYTF. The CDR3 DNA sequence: TGTGCCAGCAGCAACCCGACAGGGAAAAACTATGGCTACACCTTC.

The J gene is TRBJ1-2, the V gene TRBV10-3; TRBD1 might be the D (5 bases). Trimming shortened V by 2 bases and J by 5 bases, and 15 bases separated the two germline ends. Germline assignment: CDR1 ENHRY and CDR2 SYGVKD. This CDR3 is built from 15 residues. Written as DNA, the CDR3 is TGTGCCATCAGTGAGAGGGGAGGGGAGAGATATGGCTACACCTTC. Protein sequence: CAISERGGERYGYTF.

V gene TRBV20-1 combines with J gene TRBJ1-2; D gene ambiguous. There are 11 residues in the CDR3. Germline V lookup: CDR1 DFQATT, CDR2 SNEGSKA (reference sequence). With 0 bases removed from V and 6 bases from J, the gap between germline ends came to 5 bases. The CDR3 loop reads CSARDGHGYTF. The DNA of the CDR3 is TGCAGTGCTAGAGACGGACATGGCTACACCTTC.

CDR3 nucleotides: TGTGCCAGCAGCTTAGGGAGGAGGGGAGCGCCTAATTCACCCCTCCACTTT. It is translated as CASSLGRRGAPNSPLHF. The V gene is TRBV7-3, the J gene TRBJ1-6, with D tentatively TRBD1 (5 bases). V was trimmed by 2 bases and J by 6 bases, leaving 17 bases between them. CDR3 length: 17 residues. Looked up from germline, CDR1 is SGHTA and CDR2 is FQGTGA.

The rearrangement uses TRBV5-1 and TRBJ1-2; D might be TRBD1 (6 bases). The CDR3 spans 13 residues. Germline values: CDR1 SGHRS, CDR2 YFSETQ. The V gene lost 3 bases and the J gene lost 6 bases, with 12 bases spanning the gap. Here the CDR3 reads CASSSDSPHGYTF. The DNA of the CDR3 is TGCGCCAGCAGCTCGGACAGCCCCCATGGCTACACCTTC.

The CDR3 sequence: CASSIGPGQVLPYTQYF. In DNA, the CDR3 is TGTGCCAGTAGTATAGGGCCCGGGCAGGTCTTACCCTATACGCAGTATTTT. The chain joins TRBV19 to TRBJ2-3; D remains ambiguous. This CDR3 spans 17 amino acids. The V and J ends lost 1 base and 7 bases respectively, with 21 bases between them. From germline, CDR1 is LNHDA and CDR2 SQIVND (reference sequence).